These 21 T cell receptor beta chains originate from one sample sequenced in a study of post-analysis software for immune sequencing data. No antigen is known for these receptors. TCR beta cDNA libraries had unique molecular identifiers. TCRdb re-analysed the PCR reads in MiXCR, keeping a single row per CDR3 protein. Here the sample spans hundreds of thousands of distinct CDR3 sequences, 55% to 70% being singletons. General study results and limits: Roughly 5 TRBV segments occurring more often in patients than controls included TRBV5-6, TRBV5-1 and TRBV20-1.

Sample: blood. These TCRs come from a girl aged 2 to 10 with multiple sclerosis.

In nucleotides, the CDR3 is TGTGCCAGCAGGTTGACCAACCGGGAGCAAGAGACCCAGTACTTC. Amino acids: CASRLTNREQETQYF. The chain couples TRBV7-8 to TRBJ2-5; the D gene is possibly TRBD2 (6 bases). V was cut by 6 bases and J by 2 bases, with 16 bases left in between. The CDR3 runs to 15 residues. The germline gives CDR1 SGHVS, CDR2 FQNEAQ.

The rearrangement joins TRBV4-1 to TRBJ2-7; TRBD2 matches 8 bases. Germline CDR1 and CDR2: MGHRA and YSYEKL. CDR3 length: 17 amino acids. The J segment lost 3 bases and the V segment lost 1 base, leaving 11 bases of the junction unmatched. The CDR3 bases are TGCGCCAGCAGCCAAGGACATGCGACTAGCGCTCACTACGAGCAGTACTTC. It encodes CASSQGHATSAHYEQYF.

The chain links TRBV10-2 to TRBJ2-2; D is possibly TRBD2 (7 bases). The CDR3 sequence is 14 residues long. Looked up from germline, CDR1 is WSHSY and CDR2 is SAAADI. Trimming removed 6 bases at V and 7 bases at J, with 15 bases between. The CDR3 loop is CASRTRRGGGELFF. CDR3 nucleotide sequence: TGCGCCAGCAGAACTCGGAGGGGGGGCGGGGAGCTGTTTTTT.

V and J are TRBV20-1 and TRBJ2-6; D unresolved. The CDR3 covers 15 residues. Trimming left V 3 bases short and J 9 bases short, with 18 bases between. Germline values: CDR1 DFQATT, CDR2 SNEGSKA (reference sequence). Here the CDR3 reads CSASQAGFQGNVLTF. CDR3 nucleotide sequence: TGCAGTGCTAGTCAGGCTGGGTTTCAAGGCAACGTCCTGACTTTC.

The CDR3 bases are TGTGCCAGCAGTCCATTGACAGCTGATAACACTGAAGCTTTCTTT. It specifies CASSPLTADNTEAFF. V and J are TRBV27 and TRBJ1-1, with a tentative D call TRBD1 (5 bases). The CDR3 covers 15 residues. V lost 5 bases, J lost 2 bases, and 15 bases lay in between. Germline assignment: CDR1 MNHEY and CDR2 SMNVEV (reference sequence).

The chain joins TRBV27 to TRBJ2-4, with 13 bases that match TRBD2. The better agreement between TRBJ2-7 and the DNA end casts doubt on the J call. This CDR3 has 16 amino acids. In germline, CDR1 is MNHEY, CDR2 SMNVEV (reference sequence). The CDR3 loop is CASSWEGTSGIYEQYF. The CDR3 region has the DNA TGTGCCAGCAGTTGGGAAGGGACTAGCGGGATCTACGAGCAGTACTTC.

The genes are TRBV2 and TRBJ2-7; 9 nucleotides line up with TRBD1. The CDR3 covers 13 residues. J gave up 6 bases and V 11 bases, and 11 bases lay outside the gene matches. Germline lookup yields CDR1 SNHLY and CDR2 FYNNEI. CDR3: CACKGTGLGEQYF. Written as DNA, the CDR3 is TGTGCCTGCAAAGGGACAGGGCTTGGCGAGCAGTACTTC.

The V gene is TRBV18, the J gene TRBJ2-3, with D tentatively TRBD1 (6 bases). This CDR3 has 15 residues. The V gene's germline CDR1 is KGHSH and CDR2 LQKENI. Trimming removed 0 bases from V and 2 bases from J, with 9 bases in between. DNA of the CDR3: TGTGCCAGCTCACCACCGGGACAAACCACAGATACGCAGTATTTT. As protein: CASSPPGQTTDTQYF.

As concerns this clonotype: One end of the junction is discordant with germline, which a read error may explain. This chain links TRBV15 with TRBJ2-3; TRBD2 matches 8 bases. This CDR3 spans 15 amino acids. Germline V gene data show CDR1 as LNHNV and CDR2 as YYDKDF (reference sequence). CDR3 loop: CATSRRRTSTDTQYF. The CDR3 coding sequence is TGTGCCACCAGCAGACGCCGGACTAGCACGGATACGCAGTATTTT.

The chain is built from TRBV20-1 and TRBJ2-7; either TRBD1 or TRBD2 may fit D (5 bases each). V was pared by 0 bases and J by 2 bases, with 8 bases between. CDR3 length: 13 residues. In germline, CDR1 is DFQATT, CDR2 SNEGSKA (reference sequence). CDR3 nucleotides: TGCAGTGCTAGAGAGGGGGTTGCCTACGAGCAGTACTTC. Protein: CSAREGVAYEQYF.

A few counts support this clonotype. V gene TRBV12-3 or TRBV12-4 combines with J gene TRBJ1-5; possibly TRBD1 for D (5 bases). V was trimmed by 3 bases and J by 2 bases, leaving 11 bases between them. The CDR3 contains 15 residues. The CDR3 coding sequence is TGTGCCAGCAGTTTGCTGCAGGGAGGCAATCAGCCCCAGCATTTT. Protein sequence: CASSLLQGGNQPQHF.

This clonotype has a handful of counts. This chain joins TRBV15 and TRBJ1-5; unclear D gene. Germline lookup yields CDR1 LNHNV and CDR2 YYDKDF (reference sequence). V was trimmed by 4 bases and J by 1 base, leaving 5 bases between them. The CDR3 is made up of 13 amino acids. CDR3 sequence: CATSKRSNQPQHF. For the CDR3, the DNA is TGTGCCACCAGCAAACGCAGCAATCAGCCCCAGCATTTT.

The rearrangement links TRBV6-2 or TRBV6-3 to TRBJ1-2; 10 nucleotides align to TRBD1. The V gene's germline CDR1 is MNHEY and CDR2 SVGEGT. There are 13 residues in the CDR3. Trimming took 2 bases from V and 8 from J; bases not matched to a gene: 2. CDR3 nucleotide sequence: TGTGCCAGCAGTTACGGGACAGGGGTCGGCTACACCTTC. It codes for CASSYGTGVGYTF.

V usage is TRBV27 and J usage is TRBJ1-2; unclear D gene. Germline CDR1 reads MNHEY; CDR2 reads SMNVEV (reference sequence). CDR3 length: 13 residues. With 5 bases removed from V and 2 bases from J, the gap between germline ends came to 9 bases. Here the CDR3 reads CASSGRYNYGYTF. The CDR3 DNA follows: TGTGCCAGCAGTGGGCGGTACAACTATGGCTACACCTTC.

There are a few counts of this clonotype. The V gene is TRBV10-1, the J gene TRBJ2-3; 11 bases agree with TRBD2. The CDR3 is 16 residues long. V lost 0 bases, J lost 4 bases, and 3 bases stayed unmatched. Per germline, CDR1 WNHNN and CDR2 SYGVQD (reference sequence). The CDR3 nucleotides read TGCGCCAGCAGTGAGTCGGGACTAGCGGTCGCAGATACGCAGTATTTT. Amino acid sequence: CASSESGLAVADTQYF.

The chain recombines TRBV9 with TRBJ2-7; D is possibly TRBD1 or TRBD2 (5 bases each). The better agreement between TRBJ2-5 and the DNA end casts doubt on the J call. The length of the CDR3 is 15 residues. Germline V CDR1 and CDR2: SGDLS, YYNGEE. CDR3 protein: CASSGRDPWRETQYF. The CDR3 region has the DNA TGTGCCAGCAGCGGCCGGGACCCCTGGAGGGAGACCCAGTACTTC.

This chain joins TRBV10-3 and TRBJ1-4, with a weak D call TRBD1 (5 bases). V was shortened by 4 bases and J by 12 bases, with 15 bases between the two germline ends. CDR1 ENHRY and CDR2 SYGVKD come from the germline V gene. The CDR3 has 13 residues. This CDR3 is CAISAEPGAELFF. CDR3 bases: TGTGCCATCAGTGCGGAACCCGGGGCGGAACTGTTTTTT.

The sample holds a few counts of this clonotype. The chain has TRBV29-1 and TRBJ2-3, with D possibly TRBD1 on 6 matching bases. Looked up from germline, CDR1 is SQVTM and CDR2 is ANQGSEA. Trimming left V 6 bases short and J 6 bases short, with 16 bases between. The CDR3 is 13 amino acids. The CDR3 DNA reads TGCAGCGTCGACCCGACAGGTTTGGATACGCAGTATTTT. Amino acid sequence: CSVDPTGLDTQYF.

Turning to this clonotype: Since a much larger clone is just one base distant, this may be a read error. This chain links TRBV6-1 with TRBJ2-1, with D possibly TRBD1 on 6 matching bases. Between the trimmed V and J ends, which lost 6 bases and 0 bases, there was a span of 9 bases. This CDR3 has 14 amino acids. CDR1 is MNHNS, CDR2 SASEGT, per germline. The CDR3 sequence is CASSRDNSYNEQFF. For the CDR3, the DNA is TGTGCCAGCAGCCGGGACAACTCCTACAATGAGCAGTTCTTC.

In its sample, this clonotype was seen a few times. CDR3 in DNA: TGCAGTGCTAGAAGGGTCAGCTCCTACGAGCAGTACTTC. Its translation: CSARRVSSYEQYF. The rearrangement uses TRBV20-1 and TRBJ2-7; D is unresolved. CDR3 length equals 13 residues. V was shortened by 2 bases and J by 0 bases, with 8 bases between the two germline ends. Germline V gene lookup returns CDR1 DFQATT and CDR2 SNEGSKA (reference sequence).

This sequence joins TRBV20-1 and TRBJ1-5; tentatively, D is TRBD1 (5 bases). Trimming cost V 0 bases and J 7 bases, with 10 bases left between them. CDR1 and CDR2 from the germline V gene are DFQATT and SNEGSKA (reference sequence). The CDR3 contains 13 residues. The CDR3 sequence: CSAREGRRQPQHF. As DNA, the CDR3 is TGCAGTGCTAGAGAGGGACGGAGACAGCCCCAGCATTTT.